The 12 T cell receptor beta chains below come from one sample, sequenced in a study of shared clonotypes between healthy human individuals (dated by TCRdb to about 2020). Library generation was performed with the immunoSEQ multiplex PCR assay. TCRdb stores this immuneACCESS table with in-frame sequences only. Part of the clones is absent; in the studies checked, under half of the shortfall reflects unresolved V genes, and no reason is known for the rest. The sample table shows approximately 740,000 clones, and about 74% are seen once. The top ten constitute roughly 1.7% of the sample. The sequenced material came from memory CD4+ T cells sorted from blood. This specimen's cell subset or site label, interpreted: CD45RA-negative fraction. The receptors originated from a woman between 25 and 40 years old in good health.

The CDR3 DNA sequence: TGCAGCGTTAGGGGGGGAGCGGATACCTACGAGCAGTACTTC. The encoded protein is CSVRGGADTYEQYF. The V and J genes are TRBV29-1 and TRBJ2-7; tentatively, D is TRBD2 (7 bases). Germline V gene lookup returns CDR1 SQVTM and CDR2 ANQGSEA. CDR3 length: 14 residues. Trimming pared 5 bases from V and 2 bases from J, leaving 16 bases between.

Concerning this clone: This specimen includes other DNA sequences encoding the same CDR3. This rearrangement joins TRBV30 to TRBJ2-5; tentative D call: TRBD1 (5 bases). This CDR3 comprises 12 residues. The germline gives CDR1 GTSNPN, CDR2 SVGIG (reference sequence). V was pared by 2 bases and J by 4 bases, with 8 bases between. The CDR3 nucleotides read TGTGCCTGGAGTAGGGGTGGAGAGACCCAGTACTTC. As protein: CAWSRGGETQYF.

This clone was detected once. Written as DNA, the CDR3 is TGTGCCAGTAGTATAGCGGCAGGCGTGCCGAAGGAGCAGTACTTC. Amino acid sequence: CASSIAAGVPKEQYF. The chain uses TRBV19 and TRBJ2-7; unclear D gene. Trimming removed 1 base from V and 7 bases from J, with 17 bases in between. Germline CDR1 is LNHDA and CDR2 is SQIVND (reference sequence). This CDR3 spans 15 amino acids.

The V call is TRBV25-1, the J call TRBJ2-3; D is undetermined. The CDR3 is made up of 13 amino acids. Trimming took 6 bases from V and 5 from J, leaving 12 bases between them. Germline V CDR1 and CDR2: MGHDK, SYGVNS. CDR3: CASRDLSRDTQYF. The DNA for the CDR3 is TGTGCCAGCAGGGATCTCTCGAGAGATACGCAGTATTTT.

The chain has TRBV7-8 and TRBJ2-3, with 7 bases fitting TRBD2. The trim removed 5 bases at V and 4 bases at J, leaving 6 bases unmatched. Germline V gives CDR1 SGHVS, CDR2 FQNEAQ. CDR3 length: 14 amino acids. CDR3 loop: CASSRAREADTQYF. The CDR3 DNA is TGTGCCAGCAGCCGAGCCCGGGAGGCAGATACGCAGTATTTT.

The rearrangement joins TRBV19 to TRBJ1-4; 7 bases map to TRBD1. The CDR3 has 15 amino acids. Trimming cost V 3 bases and J 4 bases; bases outside gene matches: 5. Germline lookup yields CDR1 LNHDA and CDR2 SQIVND (reference sequence). As DNA, the CDR3 is TGTGCCAGTAGTATTTCGGACAGGAGTAATGAAAAACTGTTTTTT. As protein: CASSISDRSNEKLFF.

In this sample, this clone turned up a few times. The chain couples TRBV5-1 to TRBJ2-3; 9 nucleotides agree with TRBD1. The germline V gene has CDR1 SGHRS and CDR2 YFSETQ. J gave up 7 bases and V 4 bases, and 13 bases lay outside the gene matches. The CDR3 totals 16 residues. The CDR3 sequence: CASSQTGTGSRYTQYF. CDR3 in DNA: TGCGCCAGCAGCCAGACCGGGACAGGGTCGCGGTATACGCAGTATTTT.

The rearrangement uses TRBV4-1 and TRBJ1-1; no definite D call. Trimming shortened V by 1 base and J by 7 bases, and 16 bases separated the two germline ends. CDR1 MGHRA and CDR2 YSYEKL come from the germline V gene. CDR3 length equals 15 residues. The CDR3: CASSQVGPFPLEAFF. DNA for the CDR3: TGCGCCAGCAGCCAAGTCGGGCCCTTCCCCCTTGAAGCTTTCTTT.

The chain links TRBV18 to TRBJ2-1, with TRBD2 as a possible D gene (6 bases). The CDR3 is 15 residues long. V was cut by 3 bases and J by 10 bases, with 19 bases left in between. The V gene's germline CDR1 is KGHSH and CDR2 LQKENI. In nucleotides, the CDR3 is TGTGCCAGCTCACCTCGGGACTCTCGTCGGGCCGAGCAGTTCTTC. Its protein product is CASSPRDSRRAEQFF.

Comment on this clone: Other DNA sequences of this sample code for an identical CDR3. The chain carries TRBV9 and TRBJ2-2, with D perhaps TRBD1 (6 bases). The CDR3 extends over 15 amino acids. V shed 1 base and J shed 2 bases, with 9 bases lying between them. Germline V gives CDR1 SGDLS, CDR2 YYNGEE. In nucleotides, the CDR3 is TGTGCCAGCAGCGTACAGGGGAGTAACACCGGGGAGCTGTTTTTT. This encodes CASSVQGSNTGELFF. The whole variable domain, remainder taken from reference TRBV9 and TRBJ2-2, is DSGVTQTPKHLITATGQRVTLRCSPRSGDLSVYWYQQSLDQGLQFLIQYYNGEERAKGNILERFSAQQFPDLHSELNLSSLELGDSALYFCASSVQGSNTGELFFGEGSRLTVL.

J is TRBJ2-2 and V is TRBV29-1, with D maybe TRBD1 (6 bases). V was trimmed by 6 bases and J by 1 base, leaving 9 bases between them. This CDR3 region has 13 residues. Germline-derived CDR1 and CDR2 are SQVTM and ANQGSEA. DNA for the CDR3: TGCAGCGTGACAGGCTGGAACACCGGGGAGCTGTTTTTT. It is translated as CSVTGWNTGELFF.

This chain links TRBV5-8 with TRBJ2-1; 10 bases agree with TRBD2. CDR3 length equals 16 residues. Germline assignment: CDR1 SGHTS and CDR2 YDEGEE. Germline trimming cut 6 bases from V and 6 bases from J; bases unmatched to any gene: 12. CDR3 in amino acids: CASNPRVGLARNEQFF. The CDR3 DNA reads TGTGCCAGCAACCCTAGGGTGGGACTAGCGCGCAATGAGCAGTTCTTC.